These 26 T cell receptor beta chains came from one sample sequenced in a study of OX40 agonist ivuxolimab in advanced cancers. Receptor libraries were prepared by the immunoSEQ multiplex PCR assay. TCRdb stores this immuneACCESS table with in-frame sequences only. Part of the clones is absent; in the studies checked, under half of the shortfall reflects unresolved V genes, and no reason is known for the rest. Within this sample are tens of thousands of clones, with 65% to 90% of them counted one time only. The top ten clones comprise approximately 0.54% of the sample. This sample comprised CD4+ or CD8+ T cells sorted from blood, obtained in a trial of the OX40 agonist ivuxolimab. These TCRs come from an adult with an advanced solid tumor such as melanoma, head and neck, liver or kidney cancer.

The V and J genes are TRBV18 and TRBJ1-5, with TRBD1 matching 9 bases. The germline gives CDR1 KGHSH, CDR2 LQKENI. Trimming removed 3 bases from V and 13 bases from J; junction bases left unmatched: 7. CDR3 length: 13 amino acids. The DNA for the CDR3 is TGTGCCAGCTCACCGGGACAGGGTGTGTCGCAGCATTTT. Encoded protein: CASSPGQGVSQHF.

A few counts support this clone. CDR3 sequence reads: CSVLASASSTDTQYF. The DNA for the CDR3 is TGCAGCGTGCTAGCGAGTGCCTCTAGCACAGATACGCAGTATTTT. The gene calls are TRBV29-1 and TRBJ2-3; TRBD2 is a possible D gene (6 bases). Germline V CDR1 and CDR2: SQVTM, ANQGSEA. This CDR3 has 15 residues. V was trimmed by 6 bases and J by 0 bases, leaving 16 bases between them.

The chain links TRBV18 to TRBJ2-1; 11 positions match TRBD2. After removal of 0 bases from V and 2 bases from J, the junction contained 12 bases not matched to a gene. Per the germline V gene, CDR1 is KGHSH and CDR2 is LQKENI. This CDR3 has 20 residues. This CDR3 reads CASSPPPSVSGRDPYNEQFF. The CDR3 DNA reads TGTGCCAGCTCACCACCTCCCTCAGTTAGCGGGAGGGACCCCTACAATGAGCAGTTCTTC.

The CDR3 coding sequence is TGTGCCAGTAGTATTCCGGGAATGGGGGAGACCCAGTACTTC. Translated, it gives CASSIPGMGETQYF. This rearrangement joins TRBV19 to TRBJ2-5; a possible D gene is TRBD2 (5 bases). Trimming removed 3 bases from V and 5 bases from J, with 13 bases in between. CDR1 and CDR2 from the germline V gene are LNHDA and SQIVND (reference sequence). The CDR3 loop spans 14 amino acids. Filled out from reference TRBV19 and TRBJ2-5, the complete variable domain reads DGGITQSPKYLFRKEGQNVTLSCEQNLNHDAMYWYRQDPGQGLRLIYYSQIVNDFQKGDIAEGYSVSREKKESFPLTVTSAQKNPTAFYLCASSIPGMGETQYFGPGTRLLVL.

The rearrangement joins TRBV30 to TRBJ2-1; no clear D gene. The V and J ends lost 2 bases and 6 bases respectively, with 8 bases between them. Germline-derived CDR1 and CDR2 are GTSNPN and SVGIG (reference sequence). The CDR3 runs to 12 residues. CDR3 residues: CAWSSDRNEQFF. CDR3 coding DNA: TGTGCCTGGAGTTCCGACCGCAATGAGCAGTTCTTC.

The count of this clone is one. The rearrangement uses TRBV30 and TRBJ1-4; D may be TRBD1 (5 bases). The germline V gene has CDR1 GTSNPN and CDR2 SVGIG (reference sequence). The ends were cut back, 3 bases at V and 4 bases at J, with 12 bases in the middle. The CDR3 loop spans 14 amino acids. CDR3 coding DNA: TGTGCCTGGAGCGCCGAAAGGGGTAATGAAAAACTGTTTTTT. The encoded protein is CAWSAERGNEKLFF.

The chain couples TRBV9 to TRBJ1-3; 7 bases fit TRBD1. The CDR3 is 16 residues long. Germline CDR1 reads SGDLS; CDR2 reads YYNGEE. Trimming took 4 bases from V and 0 from J; bases not matched to a gene: 7. The CDR3 DNA reads as TGTGCCAGCAGCCCCCCGGGACAGTACTCTGGAAACACCATATATTTT. Translating gives CASSPPGQYSGNTIYF.

This chain connects TRBV5-1 to TRBJ2-3; D may be TRBD2 (5 bases). Germline CDR1 reads SGHRS; CDR2 reads YFSETQ. This CDR3 spans 16 amino acids. V lost 0 bases, J lost 3 bases, and 14 bases lay in between. The CDR3 region has the DNA TGCGCCAGCAGCTTGGTCTCTCTACGGGGTACAGATACGCAGTATTTT. Its protein is CASSLVSLRGTDTQYF.

This chain connects TRBV27 to TRBJ2-7, with D unclear. V lost 5 bases to trimming and J lost 0 bases, with 17 bases between them. Germline CDR1 is MNHEY and CDR2 is SMNVEV (reference sequence). The CDR3 has 16 residues. CDR3 sequence: CASSPSRLATSYEQYF. The DNA for the CDR3 is TGTGCCAGCAGTCCATCACGGCTCGCTACCTCCTACGAGCAGTACTTC.

The rearrangement joins TRBV19 to TRBJ2-7, with 10 bases fitting TRBD2. With 9 bases clipped from V and 0 bases from J, the junction kept 2 bases outside the gene matches. Germline V gene data show CDR1 as LNHDA and CDR2 as SQIVND (reference sequence). The CDR3 sequence is 13 residues long. CDR3 amino acids: CASRLAGSYEQYF. CDR3 bases: TGTGCCAGCAGACTAGCGGGCTCCTACGAGCAGTACTTC.

In nucleotides, the CDR3 is TGTGCCAGCAGTTCGGGGCCCACAGATACGCAGTATTTT. It yields the protein CASSSGPTDTQYF. V and J are TRBV6-6 and TRBJ2-3, with D perhaps matching TRBD1 or TRBD2 (5 bases each). Germline V gene data show CDR1 as MNHNY and CDR2 as SVGAGI (reference sequence). V was trimmed by 4 bases and J by 2 bases, leaving 7 bases between them. The CDR3 consists of 13 residues.

The V call is TRBV23-1, the J call TRBJ2-6; 8 bases are shared with TRBD1. TRBV23-1 is designated an ORF whose function remains uncertain. After removal of 0 bases from V and 0 bases from J, the junction contained 10 bases not matched to a gene. This CDR3 spans 20 amino acids. CDR3 in amino acids: CASSQSPFSGTGSGANVLTF. The CDR3 DNA reads as TGCGCCAGCAGTCAATCTCCCTTTTCCGGGACAGGCTCTGGGGCCAACGTCCTGACTTTC.

This clone has just one count. J is TRBJ2-1 and V is TRBV10-2, with D tentatively TRBD2 (5 bases). V lost 6 bases to trimming and J lost 1 base, with 7 bases between them. Per the germline V gene, CDR1 is WSHSY and CDR2 is SAAADI. The CDR3 extends over 13 amino acids. Written as DNA, the CDR3 is TGCGCCAGCAGCCGGGGTTCCTACAATGAGCAGTTCTTC. It encodes CASSRGSYNEQFF.

The chain has TRBV4-3 and TRBJ2-3; 7 bases fit TRBD2. Trimming removed 1 base from V and 2 bases from J; junction bases left unmatched: 6. This CDR3 has 16 amino acids. Germline assignment: CDR1 LGHNA and CDR2 YSLEER. This CDR3 is CASSQARREATDTQYF. As DNA, the CDR3 is TGCGCCAGCAGCCAAGCTCGCCGGGAGGCCACAGATACGCAGTATTTT.

The chain employs TRBV11-2 and TRBJ2-1; D remains ambiguous. The CDR3 covers 13 residues. With 6 bases removed from V and 8 bases from J, the gap between germline ends came to 14 bases. Germline loops: CDR1 SGHAT, CDR2 FQNNGV. CDR3 protein: CASSQAVLYEQFF. The CDR3 DNA reads as TGTGCCAGCAGTCAGGCGGTGCTTTATGAGCAGTTCTTC.

This sequence joins TRBV7-2 and TRBJ2-3; the match to TRBD2 covers 11 bases. V was clipped by 3 bases and J by 4 bases; unmatched bases: 6. From germline, CDR1 is SGHTA and CDR2 FQGNSA. The CDR3 is 16 residues long. The CDR3 loop reads CASSFHSGGVPDTQYF. The CDR3 DNA reads as TGTGCCAGCAGCTTCCATAGCGGGGGGGTTCCAGATACGCAGTATTTT.

In its sample, this clone was seen once. V gene TRBV28 combines with J gene TRBJ2-5; 12 nucleotides line up with TRBD2. J lost 2 bases, V lost 7 bases, and 14 bases had no gene match. This CDR3 is 18 amino acids long. The germline gives CDR1 MDHEN, CDR2 SYDVKM. CDR3 sequence (DNA): TGTGCCAGCACTACTACCGAGAGGCTAGCGGGAGGGCAAGAGACCCAGTACTTC. Translated, it gives CASTTTERLAGGQETQYF.

The chain uses TRBV5-1 and TRBJ1-1; 8 bases agree with TRBD1. Unmatched junction bases numbered 3, after V lost 4 bases and J lost 7 bases. Per germline, CDR1 SGHRS and CDR2 YFSETQ. CDR3 length: 12 residues. CDR3: CASSQDRDEAFF. CDR3 nucleotides: TGCGCCAGCAGCCAGGACAGGGATGAAGCTTTCTTT.

The rearrangement joins TRBV2 to TRBJ1-1; a possible D gene is TRBD1 (5 bases). The CDR3 extends over 12 amino acids. Deletions cut 4 bases from V and 7 bases from J, with 10 bases between. Germline assignment: CDR1 SNHLY and CDR2 FYNNEI. The CDR3 protein is CASSVGGIEAFF. The CDR3 nucleotides are TGTGCCAGCAGTGTCGGGGGGATTGAAGCTTTCTTT.

V usage is TRBV7-3 and J usage is TRBJ2-1, with TRBD2 identical over 8 bases. The CDR3 covers 12 residues. The germline V gene encodes CDR1 SGHTA and CDR2 FQGTGA. The trim removed 4 bases at V and 15 bases at J, leaving 8 bases unmatched. The CDR3 here is CASSSSGGARFF. CDR3 nucleotide sequence: TGTGCCAGCAGCTCCTCCGGGGGGGCGCGGTTCTTC.

This chain uses TRBV6-5 with TRBJ2-5; possibly TRBD1 or TRBD2 for D (6 bases each). CDR3 length: 13 amino acids. V was shortened by 6 bases and J by 5 bases, with 13 bases between the two germline ends. From germline, CDR1 is MNHEY and CDR2 SVGAGI. The CDR3 nucleotides are TGTGCCAGCAGGTCTACAGGGAGGGAGACCCAGTACTTC. This codes for CASRSTGRETQYF.

This clone was counted a single time. The chain joins TRBV7-5 to TRBJ2-7; TRBD1 is the table's D call, not checked against the DNA. TRBV7-5 represents a pseudogene. This CDR3 spans 15 amino acids. The CDR3 sequence is CARSRLGQGFDEQYF. In nucleotides, the CDR3 is TGTGCCAGAAGCCGATTGGGACAGGGTTTTGACGAGCAGTACTTC.

In this sample, this clone turned up once. The rearrangement joins TRBV27 to TRBJ2-2; D is ambiguous. Germline CDR1 and CDR2: MNHEY and SMNVEV (reference sequence). CDR3 length: 14 amino acids. The V end lost 5 bases, the J end lost 3 bases, and 10 bases lay between the germline ends. The CDR3 protein is CASSIRLYTGELFF. The CDR3 DNA is TGTGCCAGCAGTATACGACTGTACACCGGGGAGCTGTTTTTT.

CDR3 protein: CASSGGLAGVETQYF. CDR3 DNA sequence: TGTGCCAGCAGCGGAGGACTAGCGGGGGTGGAGACCCAGTACTTC. This rearrangement joins TRBV9 to TRBJ2-5; 13 bases fit TRBD2. CDR3 length equals 15 residues. Germline V gene sequence: CDR1 SGDLS, CDR2 YYNGEE. The J segment lost 5 bases and the V segment lost 3 bases, leaving 4 bases of the junction unmatched.

V gene TRBV29-1 combines with J gene TRBJ1-1; D is uncertain. V lost 0 bases to trimming and J lost 10 bases, with 6 bases between them. The CDR3 is made up of 10 amino acids. Per germline, CDR1 SQVTM and CDR2 ANQGSEA. Here the CDR3 reads CSVEEGTAFF. The CDR3 nucleotides read TGCAGCGTTGAAGAGGGAACAGCTTTCTTT.

The chain is built from TRBV7-7 and TRBJ2-7; D uncertain. CDR1 and CDR2 (germline): SSHAT, FNYEAQ (reference sequence). This CDR3 is 13 amino acids long. The germline V and J ends were trimmed by 2 bases and 5 bases, with 10 bases remaining between them. The CDR3 is CASSLQPTHEQYF. The CDR3 nucleotides read TGTGCCAGCAGCTTACAACCTACCCACGAGCAGTACTTC.